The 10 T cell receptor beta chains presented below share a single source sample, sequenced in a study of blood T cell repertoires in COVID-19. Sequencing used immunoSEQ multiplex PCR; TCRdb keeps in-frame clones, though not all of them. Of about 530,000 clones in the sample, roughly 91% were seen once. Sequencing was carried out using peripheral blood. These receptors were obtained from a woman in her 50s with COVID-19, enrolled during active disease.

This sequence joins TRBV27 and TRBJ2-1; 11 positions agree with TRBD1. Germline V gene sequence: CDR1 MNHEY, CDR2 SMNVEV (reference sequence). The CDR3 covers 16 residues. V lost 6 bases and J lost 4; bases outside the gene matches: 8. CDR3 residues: CASSPRGTGGYNEQFF. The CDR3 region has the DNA TGTGCCAGCAGCCCCAGGGGGACAGGGGGGTACAATGAGCAGTTCTTC.

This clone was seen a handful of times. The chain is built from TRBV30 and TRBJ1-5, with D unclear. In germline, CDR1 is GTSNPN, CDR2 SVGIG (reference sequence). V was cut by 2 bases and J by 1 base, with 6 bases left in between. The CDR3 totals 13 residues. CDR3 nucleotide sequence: TGTGCCTGGAGTCAACAGAGCAATCAGCCCCAGCATTTT. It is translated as CAWSQQSNQPQHF.

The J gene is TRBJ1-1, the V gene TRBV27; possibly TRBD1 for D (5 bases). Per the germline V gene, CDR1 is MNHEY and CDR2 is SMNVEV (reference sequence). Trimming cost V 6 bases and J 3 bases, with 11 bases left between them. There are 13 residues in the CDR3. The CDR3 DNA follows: TGTGCCAGCAGCCTAACGGGGGACACTGAAGCTTTCTTT. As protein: CASSLTGDTEAFF.

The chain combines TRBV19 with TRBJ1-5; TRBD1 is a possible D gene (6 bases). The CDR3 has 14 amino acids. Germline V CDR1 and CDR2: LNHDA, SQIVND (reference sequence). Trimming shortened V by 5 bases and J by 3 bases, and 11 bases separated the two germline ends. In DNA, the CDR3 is TGTGCCAGTAGTCGGTGGGACACCAATCAGCCCCAGCATTTT. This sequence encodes CASSRWDTNQPQHF.

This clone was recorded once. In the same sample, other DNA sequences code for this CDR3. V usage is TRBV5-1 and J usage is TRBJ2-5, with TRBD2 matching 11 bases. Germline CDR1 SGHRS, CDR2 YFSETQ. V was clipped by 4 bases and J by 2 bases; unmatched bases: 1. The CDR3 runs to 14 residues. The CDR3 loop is CASSPSGGQETQYF. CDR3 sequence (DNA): TGCGCCAGCAGCCCTAGCGGGGGGCAAGAGACCCAGTACTTC.

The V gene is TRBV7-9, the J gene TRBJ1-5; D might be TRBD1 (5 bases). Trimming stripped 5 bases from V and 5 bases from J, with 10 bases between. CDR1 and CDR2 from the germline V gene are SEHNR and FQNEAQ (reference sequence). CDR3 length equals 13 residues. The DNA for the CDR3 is TGTGCCAGCAGCCCCAGGGTGGATCAGCCCCAGCATTTT. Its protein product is CASSPRVDQPQHF.

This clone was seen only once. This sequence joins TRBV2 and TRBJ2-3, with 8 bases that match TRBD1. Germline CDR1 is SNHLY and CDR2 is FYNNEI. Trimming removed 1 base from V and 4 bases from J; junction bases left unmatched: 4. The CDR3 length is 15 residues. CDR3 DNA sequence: TGTGCCAGCAGTGAAGGCCAGGGGGCGGCAGATACGCAGTATTTT. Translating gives CASSEGQGAADTQYF.

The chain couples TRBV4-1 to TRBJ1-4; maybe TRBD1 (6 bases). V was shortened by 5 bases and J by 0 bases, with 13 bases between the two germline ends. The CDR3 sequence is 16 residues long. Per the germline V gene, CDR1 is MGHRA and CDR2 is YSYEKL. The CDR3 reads CASSGRQVATNEKLFF. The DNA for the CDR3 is TGCGCCAGCAGCGGACGACAGGTGGCAACTAATGAAAAACTGTTTTTT.

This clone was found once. The CDR3 DNA sequence: TGTGCCAGCAGCCGTCAGACAGGGGAGGGTGAAAAACTGTTTTTT. Encoded protein: CASSRQTGEGEKLFF. The chain links TRBV7-6 to TRBJ1-4; 8 nucleotides match TRBD1. J was trimmed by 7 bases and V by 5 bases; bases with no gene match: 9. This CDR3 region has 15 residues. Germline V gene lookup returns CDR1 SGHVS and CDR2 FNYEAQ.

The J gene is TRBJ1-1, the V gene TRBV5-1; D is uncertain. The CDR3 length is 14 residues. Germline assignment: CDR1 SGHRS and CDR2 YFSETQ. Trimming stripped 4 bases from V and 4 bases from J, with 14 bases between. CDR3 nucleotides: TGCGCCAGCAGCCCCGGCTACAGTACCACTGAAGCTTTCTTT. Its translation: CASSPGYSTTEAFF. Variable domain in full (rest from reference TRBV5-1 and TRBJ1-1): KAGVTQTPRYLIKTRGQQVTLSCSPISGHRSVSWYQQTPGQGLQFLFEYFSETQRNKGNFPGRFSGRQFSNSRSEMNVSTLELGDSALYLCASSPGYSTTEAFFGQGTRLTVV.